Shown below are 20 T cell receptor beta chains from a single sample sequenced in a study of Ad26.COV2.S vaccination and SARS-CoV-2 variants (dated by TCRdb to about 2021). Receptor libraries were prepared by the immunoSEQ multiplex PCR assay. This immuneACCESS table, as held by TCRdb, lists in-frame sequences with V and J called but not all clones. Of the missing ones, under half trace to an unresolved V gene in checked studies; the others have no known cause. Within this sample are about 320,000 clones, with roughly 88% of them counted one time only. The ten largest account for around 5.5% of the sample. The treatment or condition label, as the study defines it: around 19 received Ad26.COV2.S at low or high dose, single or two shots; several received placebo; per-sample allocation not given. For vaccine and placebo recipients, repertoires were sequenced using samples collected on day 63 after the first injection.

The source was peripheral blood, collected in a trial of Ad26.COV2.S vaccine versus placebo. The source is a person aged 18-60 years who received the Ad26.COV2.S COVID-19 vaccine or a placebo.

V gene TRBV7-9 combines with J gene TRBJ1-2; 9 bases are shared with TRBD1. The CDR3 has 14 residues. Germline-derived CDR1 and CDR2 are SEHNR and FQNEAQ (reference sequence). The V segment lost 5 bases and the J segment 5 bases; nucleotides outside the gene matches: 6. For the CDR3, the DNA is TGTGCCAGCAGCCCCGGGACAGGGCTGTATGGCTACACCTTC. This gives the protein CASSPGTGLYGYTF.

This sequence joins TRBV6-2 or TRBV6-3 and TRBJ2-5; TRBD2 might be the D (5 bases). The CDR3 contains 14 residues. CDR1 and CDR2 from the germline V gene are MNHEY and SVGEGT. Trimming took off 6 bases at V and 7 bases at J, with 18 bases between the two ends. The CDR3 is CASSLPTGAGTQYF. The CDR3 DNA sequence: TGTGCCAGCAGCCTACCGACTGGTGCGGGGACCCAGTACTTC.

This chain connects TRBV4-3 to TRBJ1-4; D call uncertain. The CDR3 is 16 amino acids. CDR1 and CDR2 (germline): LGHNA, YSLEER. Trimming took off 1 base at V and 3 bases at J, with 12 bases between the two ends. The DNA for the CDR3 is TGCGCCAGCAGCCAAGTGACGGGCCACCCTAATGAAAAACTGTTTTTT. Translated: CASSQVTGHPNEKLFF.

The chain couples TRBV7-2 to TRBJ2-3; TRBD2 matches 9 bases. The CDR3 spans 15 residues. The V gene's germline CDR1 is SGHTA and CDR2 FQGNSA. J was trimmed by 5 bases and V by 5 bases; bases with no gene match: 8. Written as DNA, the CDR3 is TGTGCCAGCAGCATAGTAGCGGGGGCGGGAGATACGCAGTATTTT. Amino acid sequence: CASSIVAGAGDTQYF. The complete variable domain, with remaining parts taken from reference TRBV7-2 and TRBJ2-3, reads GAGVSQSPSNKVTEKGKDVELRCDPISGHTALYWYRQSLGQGLEFLIYFQGNSAPDKSGLPSDRFSAERTGGSVSTLTIQRTQQEDSAVYLCASSIVAGAGDTQYFGPGTRLTVL.

In DNA form, the CDR3 reads TGCGCCAGCAGCTTACGGGCAGGGGATGCCTACGAGCAGTACTTC. Translating gives CASSLRAGDAYEQYF. The gene calls are TRBV5-1 and TRBJ2-7; perhaps TRBD1 as D (6 bases). Germline CDR1 and CDR2: SGHRS and YFSETQ. The CDR3 totals 15 residues. V lost 2 bases and J 2 bases, leaving 14 bases between the germline ends.

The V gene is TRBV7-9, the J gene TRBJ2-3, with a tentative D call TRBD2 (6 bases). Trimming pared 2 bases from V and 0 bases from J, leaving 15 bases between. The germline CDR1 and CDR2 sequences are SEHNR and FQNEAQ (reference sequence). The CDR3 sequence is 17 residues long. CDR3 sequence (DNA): TGTGCCAGCAGCTTATTCTTGGGGGGTCCTAGCACAGATACGCAGTATTTT. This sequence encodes CASSLFLGGPSTDTQYF.

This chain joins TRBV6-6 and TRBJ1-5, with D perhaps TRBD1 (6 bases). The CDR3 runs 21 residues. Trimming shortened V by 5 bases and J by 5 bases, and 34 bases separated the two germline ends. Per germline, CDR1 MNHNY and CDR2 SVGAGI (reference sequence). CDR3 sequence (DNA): TGTGCCAGCAGTCGACGAAAATGGACAGTTGCTGGAGCCTCTCATGATCAGCCCCAGCATTTT. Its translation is CASSRRKWTVAGASHDQPQHF.

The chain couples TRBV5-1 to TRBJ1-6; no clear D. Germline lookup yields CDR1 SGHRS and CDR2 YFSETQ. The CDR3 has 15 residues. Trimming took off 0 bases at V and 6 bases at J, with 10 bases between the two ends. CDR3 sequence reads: CASSLGQIGNSPLHF. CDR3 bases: TGCGCCAGCAGCTTGGGACAAATCGGTAATTCACCCCTCCACTTT. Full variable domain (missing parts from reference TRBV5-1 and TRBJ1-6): KAGVTQTPRYLIKTRGQQVTLSCSPISGHRSVSWYQQTPGQGLQFLFEYFSETQRNKGNFPGRFSGRQFSNSRSEMNVSTLELGDSALYLCASSLGQIGNSPLHFGNGTRLTVT.

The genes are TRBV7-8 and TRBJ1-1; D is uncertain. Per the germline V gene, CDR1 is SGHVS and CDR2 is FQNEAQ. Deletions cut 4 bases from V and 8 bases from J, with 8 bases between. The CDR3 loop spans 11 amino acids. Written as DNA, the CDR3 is TGTGCCAGCAGCTCTCAAAGGGAAGCTTTCTTT. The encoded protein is CASSSQREAFF.

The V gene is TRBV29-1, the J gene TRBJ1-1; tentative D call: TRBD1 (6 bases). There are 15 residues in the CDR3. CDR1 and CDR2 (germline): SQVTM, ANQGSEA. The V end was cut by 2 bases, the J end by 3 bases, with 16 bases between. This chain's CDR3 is CSVEQVGGADTEAFF. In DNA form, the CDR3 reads TGCAGCGTTGAACAAGTAGGGGGGGCGGACACTGAAGCTTTCTTT.

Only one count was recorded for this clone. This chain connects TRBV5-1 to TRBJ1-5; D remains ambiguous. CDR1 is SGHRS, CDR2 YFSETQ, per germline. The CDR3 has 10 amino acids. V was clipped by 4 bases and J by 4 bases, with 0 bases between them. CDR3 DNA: TGCGCCAGCAGCAATCAGCCCCAGCATTTT. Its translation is CASSNQPQHF.

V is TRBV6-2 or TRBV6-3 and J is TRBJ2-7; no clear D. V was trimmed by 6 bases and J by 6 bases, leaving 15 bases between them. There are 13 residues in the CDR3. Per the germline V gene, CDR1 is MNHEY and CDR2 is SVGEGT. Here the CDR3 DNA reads TGTGCCAGCAGCGCCCCGCCTGGGCTCGAGCAGTACGTC. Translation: CASSAPPGLEQYV.

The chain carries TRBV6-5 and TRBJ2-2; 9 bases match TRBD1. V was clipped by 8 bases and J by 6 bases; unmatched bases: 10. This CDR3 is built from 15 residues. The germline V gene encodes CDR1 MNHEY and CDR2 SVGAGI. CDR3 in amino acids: CASSWGQGISGELFF. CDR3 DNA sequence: TGTGCCAGCTCCTGGGGACAGGGAATCTCCGGGGAGCTGTTTTTT.

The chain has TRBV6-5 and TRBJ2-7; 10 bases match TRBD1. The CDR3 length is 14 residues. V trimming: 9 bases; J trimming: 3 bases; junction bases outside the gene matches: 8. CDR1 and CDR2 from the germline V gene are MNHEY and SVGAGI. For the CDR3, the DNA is TGTGCCAGTACCTACGGGACAGGGGACTACGAGCAGTACTTC. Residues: CASTYGTGDYEQYF.

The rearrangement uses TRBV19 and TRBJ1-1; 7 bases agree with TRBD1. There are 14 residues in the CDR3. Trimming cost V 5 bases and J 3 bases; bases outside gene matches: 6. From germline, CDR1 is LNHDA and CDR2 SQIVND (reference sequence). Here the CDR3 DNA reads TGTGCCAGTAGTTTGACAGGGATGGACACTGAAGCTTTCTTT. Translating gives CASSLTGMDTEAFF. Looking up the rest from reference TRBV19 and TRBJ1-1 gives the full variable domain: DGGITQSPKYLFRKEGQNVTLSCEQNLNHDAMYWYRQDPGQGLRLIYYSQIVNDFQKGDIAEGYSVSREKKESFPLTVTSAQKNPTAFYLCASSLTGMDTEAFFGQGTRLTVV.

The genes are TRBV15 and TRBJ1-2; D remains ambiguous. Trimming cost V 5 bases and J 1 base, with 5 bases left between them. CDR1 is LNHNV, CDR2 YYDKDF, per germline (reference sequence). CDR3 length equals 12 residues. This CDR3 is CATSENNYGYTF. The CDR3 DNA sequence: TGTGCCACCAGCGAAAATAACTATGGCTACACCTTC.

The chain's CDR3 is CASSYWAGDYNEQFF. CDR3 DNA: TGTGCCAGCAGTTACTGGGCAGGAGACTACAATGAGCAGTTCTTC. The chain combines TRBV6-5 with TRBJ2-1; D call uncertain. Looked up from germline, CDR1 is MNHEY and CDR2 is SVGAGI. V was shortened by 1 base and J by 3 bases, with 10 bases between the two germline ends. CDR3 length: 15 amino acids.

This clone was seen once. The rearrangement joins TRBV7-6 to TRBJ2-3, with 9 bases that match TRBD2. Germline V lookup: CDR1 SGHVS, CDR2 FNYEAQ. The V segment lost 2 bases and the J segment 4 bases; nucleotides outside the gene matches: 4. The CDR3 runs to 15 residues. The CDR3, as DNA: TGTGCCAGCAGCTTAACTAGCGGGTTGGCAGATACGCAGTATTTT. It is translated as CASSLTSGLADTQYF.

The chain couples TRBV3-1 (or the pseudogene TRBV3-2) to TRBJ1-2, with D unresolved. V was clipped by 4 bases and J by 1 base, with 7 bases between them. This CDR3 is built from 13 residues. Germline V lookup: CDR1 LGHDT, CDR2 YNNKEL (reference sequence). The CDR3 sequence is CASSPALNYGYTF. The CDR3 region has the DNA TGTGCCAGCAGCCCAGCACTTAACTATGGCTACACCTTC.

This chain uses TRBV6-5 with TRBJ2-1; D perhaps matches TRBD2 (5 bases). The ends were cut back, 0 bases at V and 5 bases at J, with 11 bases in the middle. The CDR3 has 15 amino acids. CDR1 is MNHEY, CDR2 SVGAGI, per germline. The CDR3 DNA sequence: TGTGCCAGCAGTTACTCGAACGGAGGCAACAATGAGCAGTTCTTC. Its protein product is CASSYSNGGNNEQFF.